Listed here are 18 T cell receptor beta chains from one sample, sequenced in a study of T-cell reconstitution after alpha-beta-depleted transplantation in children. Molecular barcoding with unique molecular identifiers was used for the TCRbeta library. In TCRdb, the PCR reads were re-called with MiXCR into one record per CDR3 protein. The table lists about 72,000 distinct CDR3 sequences, just under 7.5% of them singletons. This sample comprised PBMCs from the stem cell graft donor, obtained from the stem cell graft. Receptors originate from a human donor who donated a stem cell graft to a child with acute lymphoblastic leukemia.

This clonotype showed up many times. V usage is TRBV12-3 or TRBV12-4 and J usage is TRBJ2-6, with D perhaps matching TRBD1 (5 bases). V lost 5 bases and J lost 0, with 11 bases in between. The CDR3 is made up of 16 amino acids. This CDR3 reads CASSLRQSSGANVLTF. The CDR3 DNA sequence: TGTGCCAGCAGTCTAAGACAGAGCTCTGGGGCCAACGTCCTGACTTTC.

This clonotype was observed a handful of times. The chain links TRBV10-3 to TRBJ1-5, with 8 bases identical to TRBD1. Germline CDR1 ENHRY, CDR2 SYGVKD. CDR3 length: 15 amino acids. Trimming cost V 6 bases and J 7 bases; bases outside gene matches: 11. CDR3 loop: CAISTSGQEGQPQHF. CDR3 DNA sequence: TGTGCCATCAGCACATCGGGACAGGAGGGACAGCCCCAGCATTTT.

This clonotype was seen at least ten times. The chain joins TRBV5-1 to TRBJ2-1; TRBD2 agrees at 7 bases. CDR3 length: 17 residues. With V trimmed by 4 bases and J by 0 bases, 10 bases remained unmatched. Germline V gene sequence: CDR1 SGHRS, CDR2 YFSETQ. The DNA of the CDR3 is TGCGCCAGCAGCCCGGGGACTATTTTTAGCTCCTACAATGAGCAGTTCTTC. This codes for CASSPGTIFSSYNEQFF.

The sample holds many counts of this clonotype. The rearrangement links TRBV24-1 to TRBJ2-2; tentative D call: TRBD2 (6 bases). The CDR3 contains 12 residues. V was shortened by 7 bases and J by 5 bases, with 7 bases between the two germline ends. Germline V gene lookup returns CDR1 KGHDR and CDR2 SFDVKD. In nucleotides, the CDR3 is TGTGCCACCAGGGGGACTACCGGGGAGCTGTTTTTT. Protein sequence: CATRGTTGELFF.

This clonotype was counted many times. This rearrangement joins TRBV9 to TRBJ2-7, with 10 bases aligning to TRBD2. The CDR3 consists of 15 residues. J gave up 3 bases and V 0 bases, and 3 bases lay outside the gene matches. Germline V lookup: CDR1 SGDLS, CDR2 YYNGEE. The CDR3 loop is CASSVGTSGYYEQYF. The CDR3 DNA reads TGTGCCAGCAGCGTAGGGACTAGCGGTTACTACGAGCAGTACTTC. The entire variable domain, with the rest obtained from reference TRBV9 and TRBJ2-7, is as follows: DSGVTQTPKHLITATGQRVTLRCSPRSGDLSVYWYQQSLDQGLQFLIQYYNGEERAKGNILERFSAQQFPDLHSELNLSSLELGDSALYFCASSVGTSGYYEQYFGPGTRLTVT.

This clonotype was detected many times. The rearrangement uses TRBV2 and TRBJ2-5, with a weak D call TRBD1 (6 bases). Germline loops: CDR1 SNHLY, CDR2 FYNNEI. The CDR3 has 14 residues. Trimming stripped 5 bases from V and 3 bases from J, with 13 bases between. CDR3 coding DNA: TGTGCCAGCAGTCTACAGGGCTTCGAAGAGACCCAGTACTTC. Translating it yields CASSLQGFEETQYF.

At least ten counts were recorded for this clonotype. The chain has TRBV7-3 and TRBJ1-5, with 7 bases lining up with TRBD1. After removal of 5 bases from V and 7 bases from J, the junction contained 8 bases not matched to a gene. The germline gives CDR1 SGHTA, CDR2 FQGTGA. This CDR3 has 14 residues. CDR3 in amino acids: CASSTRQGLQPQHF. The CDR3 DNA reads as TGTGCCAGCAGCACCCGACAGGGACTGCAGCCCCAGCATTTT. Full variable domain (missing parts from reference TRBV7-3 and TRBJ1-5): GAGVSQTPSNKVTEKGKYVELRCDPISGHTALYWYRQSLGQGPEFLIYFQGTGAADDSGLPNDRFFAVRPEGSVSTLKIQRTERGDSAVYLCASSTRQGLQPQHFGDGTRLSIL.

Concerning this clonotype itself: Germline is not matched at one junction end, which may reflect a read error. This chain's CDR3 is CSVEDLTGDSGNTIYF. For the CDR3, the DNA is TGCAGCGTTGAAGACCTTACAGGAGACTCTGGAAATACCATATATTTT. The chain recombines TRBV29-1 with TRBJ1-3; possibly TRBD1 for D (5 bases). Looked up from germline, CDR1 is SQVTM and CDR2 is ANQGSEA. The CDR3 extends over 16 amino acids.

V is TRBV7-8 and J is TRBJ2-6; D is uncertain. The CDR3 is made up of 18 amino acids. V was pared by 3 bases and J by 1 base, with 16 bases between. Germline V gene sequence: CDR1 SGHVS, CDR2 FQNEAQ. CDR3 residues: CASSFGRLLTSGANVLTF. As DNA, the CDR3 is TGTGCCAGCAGCTTTGGGCGACTCCTGACTTCTGGGGCCAACGTCCTGACTTTC.

The sample holds many counts of this clonotype. The chain is built from TRBV28 and TRBJ2-1; 14 bases match TRBD2. The V and J ends lost 1 base and 7 bases, in that order; junction bases with no gene match: 6. Germline V gene data show CDR1 as MDHEN and CDR2 as SYDVKM. CDR3 length: 17 amino acids. In DNA form, the CDR3 reads TGTGCCAGCAGTTTATTCGGGACTAGCGGGAGTGGAAATGAGCAGTTCTTC. This encodes CASSLFGTSGSGNEQFF. Combining the CDR3 with reference TRBV28 and TRBJ2-1 gives the whole variable domain DVKVTQSSRYLVKRTGEKVFLECVQDMDHENMFWYRQDPGLGLRLIYFSYDVKMKEKGDIPEGYSVSREKKERFSLILESASTNQTSMYLCASSLFGTSGSGNEQFFGPGTRLTVL.

This clonotype has just a few counts. The gene calls are TRBV5-4 and TRBJ2-1, with 13 bases that match TRBD2. CDR3 length: 15 residues. V dropped 4 bases and J dropped 8; count of bases not matched to a gene: 6. From germline, CDR1 is SGHNT and CDR2 YYREEE (reference sequence). The CDR3 reads CASSLGTSGIYEQFF. As DNA, the CDR3 is TGTGCCAGCAGCCTCGGGACTAGCGGGATATATGAGCAGTTCTTC.

This clonotype was observed at least ten times. V gene TRBV12-3 or TRBV12-4 combines with J gene TRBJ2-7; D perhaps matches TRBD2 (6 bases). The CDR3 sequence is 14 residues long. Trimming took 7 bases from V and 7 from J, leaving 20 bases between them. The CDR3 region is CASNLGGSLGEQYF. The CDR3, as DNA: TGTGCCAGCAACTTGGGGGGATCCTTGGGGGAGCAGTACTTC.

This clonotype came up many times. This chain uses TRBV7-9 with TRBJ2-7; a weak D match, TRBD1 (6 bases). Between the trimmed V and J ends, which lost 4 bases and 7 bases, there was a span of 14 bases. This CDR3 spans 13 amino acids. Germline CDR1 reads SEHNR; CDR2 reads FQNEAQ (reference sequence). In DNA, the CDR3 is TGTGCCAGCAGCTCCGGACAGTTCGAGGAGCAGTACTTC. Translation: CASSSGQFEEQYF.

This clonotype was recorded at least ten times. The chain carries TRBV7-8 and TRBJ2-3; 10 positions match TRBD2. This CDR3 region has 15 residues. The trim removed 5 bases at V and 2 bases at J, leaving 4 bases unmatched. The germline V gene has CDR1 SGHVS and CDR2 FQNEAQ. The CDR3 nucleotides are TGTGCCAGCAGCGCTAGCGGGGGCCTCACAGATACGCAGTATTTT. Protein product: CASSASGGLTDTQYF. Based on the CDR3 plus reference TRBV7-8 and TRBJ2-3, the full variable domain is GAGVSQSPRYKVAKRGQDVALRCDPISGHVSLFWYQQALGQGPEFLTYFQNEAQLDKSGLPSDRFFAERPEGSVSTLKIQRTQQEDSAVYLCASSASGGLTDTQYFGPGTRLTVL.

This clonotype was counted many times. The gene calls are TRBV20-1 and TRBJ2-3; D gene ambiguous. V was pared by 5 bases and J by 4 bases, with 13 bases between. In germline, CDR1 is DFQATT, CDR2 SNEGSKA (reference sequence). The CDR3 runs to 13 residues. The CDR3 DNA sequence: TGCAGTGCTCCTTTAGTTGCTCCAGATACGCAGTATTTT. This translates into CSAPLVAPDTQYF.

This clonotype was counted ten times or more. CDR3 bases: TGCAGTGCTAGACCCCCCGAGGGGGGGTCCTACGAGCAGTACTTC. This encodes CSARPPEGGSYEQYF. The chain employs TRBV20-1 and TRBJ2-7, with D perhaps matching TRBD2 (7 bases). CDR3 length equals 15 residues. Per germline, CDR1 DFQATT and CDR2 SNEGSKA (reference sequence). Trimming left V 2 bases short and J 1 base short, with 15 bases between.

This clonotype was picked up many times. The germline gene is not matched at one end of the junction; a read error may be the cause. V and J are TRBV4-3 and TRBJ1-2, with 8 nucleotides matching TRBD1. CDR3 length: 15 residues. The V gene's germline CDR1 is LGHNA and CDR2 YSLEER. CDR3 loop: CASSQLTGAKYGYTF. The CDR3 coding sequence is TGCGCCAGCAGCCAACTGACAGGGGCTAAATATGGCTACACCTTC.

This clonotype was observed at least ten times. The V and J genes are TRBV5-1 and TRBJ2-3; no reliable D call. The ends were cut back, 2 bases at V and 9 bases at J, with 10 bases in the middle. CDR1 SGHRS and CDR2 YFSETQ come from the germline V gene. The CDR3 spans 12 residues. The chain's CDR3 is CASSFNLGTQYF. The CDR3 nucleotides are TGCGCCAGCAGCTTTAATTTAGGGACGCAGTATTTT.